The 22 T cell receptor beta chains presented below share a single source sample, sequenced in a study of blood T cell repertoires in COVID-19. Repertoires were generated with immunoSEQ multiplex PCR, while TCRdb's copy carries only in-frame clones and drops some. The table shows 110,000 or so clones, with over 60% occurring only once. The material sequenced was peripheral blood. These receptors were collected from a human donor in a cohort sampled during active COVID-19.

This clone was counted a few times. CDR3: CASSWWAGETQYF. The CDR3 DNA reads as TGTGCCAGCTCCTGGTGGGCCGGAGAGACCCAGTACTTC. The chain employs TRBV27 and TRBJ2-5; the D is unclear. This CDR3 comprises 13 residues. The V gene's germline CDR1 is MNHEY and CDR2 SMNVEV (reference sequence). V shed 8 bases and J shed 4 bases, with 14 bases lying between them.

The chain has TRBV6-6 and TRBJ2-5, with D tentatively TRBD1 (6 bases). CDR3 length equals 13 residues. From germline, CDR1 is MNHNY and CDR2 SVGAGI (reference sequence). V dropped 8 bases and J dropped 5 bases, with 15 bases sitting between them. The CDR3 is CASRQGPGETQYF. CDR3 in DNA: TGTGCCAGCCGCCAGGGGCCAGGGGAGACCCAGTACTTC.

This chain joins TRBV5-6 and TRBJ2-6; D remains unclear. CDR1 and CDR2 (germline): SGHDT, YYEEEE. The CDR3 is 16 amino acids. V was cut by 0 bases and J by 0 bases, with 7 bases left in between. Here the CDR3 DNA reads TGTGCCAGCAGCTTGGGGCGGCGCTCTGGGGCCAACGTCCTGACTTTC. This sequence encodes CASSLGRRSGANVLTF.

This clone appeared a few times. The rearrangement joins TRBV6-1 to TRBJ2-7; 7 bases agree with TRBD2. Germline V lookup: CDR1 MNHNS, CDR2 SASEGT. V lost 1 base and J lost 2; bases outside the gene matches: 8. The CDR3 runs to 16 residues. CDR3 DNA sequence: TGTGCCAGCAGTGAAGGACGTAGCGGGTTCACCTACGAGCAGTACTTC. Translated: CASSEGRSGFTYEQYF.

The CDR3 DNA reads TGTGCCAGCAGCTTGGGTTCAGCGGGAGGGCCAAATTTCCACGAGCAGTACTTC. Amino acids: CASSLGSAGGPNFHEQYF. This chain uses TRBV5-4 with TRBJ2-7, with 10 positions matching TRBD2. CDR3 length equals 18 residues. Germline CDR1 SGHNT, CDR2 YYREEE (reference sequence). The J segment lost 5 bases and the V segment lost 0 bases, leaving 14 bases of the junction unmatched. Full variable domain (outside the CDR3, taken from reference TRBV5-4 and TRBJ2-7): ETGVTQSPTHLIKTRGQQVTLRCSSQSGHNTVSWYQQALGQGPQFIFQYYREEENGRGNFPPRFSGLQFPNYSSELNVNALELDDSALYLCASSLGSAGGPNFHEQYFGPGTRLTVT.

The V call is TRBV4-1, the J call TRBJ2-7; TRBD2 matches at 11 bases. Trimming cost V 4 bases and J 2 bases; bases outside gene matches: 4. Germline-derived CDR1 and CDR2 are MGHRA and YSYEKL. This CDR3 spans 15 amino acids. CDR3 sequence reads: CASSLETSGAYEQYF. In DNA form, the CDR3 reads TGCGCCAGCAGCCTCGAGACTAGCGGGGCCTACGAGCAGTACTTC.

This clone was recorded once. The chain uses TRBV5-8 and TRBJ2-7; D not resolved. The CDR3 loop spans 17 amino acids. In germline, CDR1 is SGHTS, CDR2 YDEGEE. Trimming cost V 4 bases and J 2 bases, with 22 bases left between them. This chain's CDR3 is CASSLPGQLYLTYEQYF. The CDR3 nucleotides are TGTGCCAGCAGCCTTCCGGGTCAGCTATACCTAACCTACGAGCAGTACTTC.

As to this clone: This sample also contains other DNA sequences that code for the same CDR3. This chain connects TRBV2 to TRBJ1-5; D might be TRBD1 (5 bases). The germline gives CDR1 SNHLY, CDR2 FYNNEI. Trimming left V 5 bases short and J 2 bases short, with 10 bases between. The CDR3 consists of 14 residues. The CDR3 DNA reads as TGTGCCAGCAGTCGGGGGTTAGGCAATCAGCCCCAGCATTTT. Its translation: CASSRGLGNQPQHF. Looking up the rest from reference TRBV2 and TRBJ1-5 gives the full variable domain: EPEVTQTPSHQVTQMGQEVILRCVPISNHLYFYWYRQILGQKVEFLVSFYNNEISEKSEIFDDQFSVERPDGSNFTLKIRSTKLEDSAMYFCASSRGLGNQPQHFGDGTRLSIL.

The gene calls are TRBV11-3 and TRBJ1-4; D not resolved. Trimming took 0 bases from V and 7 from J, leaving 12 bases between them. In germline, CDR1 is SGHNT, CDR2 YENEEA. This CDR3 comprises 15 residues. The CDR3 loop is CASSLDETVFEKLFF. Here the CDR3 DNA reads TGTGCCAGCAGCTTAGATGAAACAGTTTTTGAAAAACTGTTTTTT.

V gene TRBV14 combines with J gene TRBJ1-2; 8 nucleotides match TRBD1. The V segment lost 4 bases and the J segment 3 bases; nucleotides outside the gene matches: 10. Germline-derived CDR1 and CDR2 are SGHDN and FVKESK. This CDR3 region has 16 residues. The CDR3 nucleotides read TGTGCCAGCAGCCGAATGAGACAGGGGCCAGACTATGGCTACACCTTC. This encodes CASSRMRQGPDYGYTF.

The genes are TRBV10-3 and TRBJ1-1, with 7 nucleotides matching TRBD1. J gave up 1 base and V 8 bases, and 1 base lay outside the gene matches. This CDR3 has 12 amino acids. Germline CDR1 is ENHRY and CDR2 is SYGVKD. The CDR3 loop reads CAIQGGNTEAFF. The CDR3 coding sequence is TGTGCCATCCAGGGGGGGAACACTGAAGCTTTCTTT.

This CDR3 is CSAIVPGEAFF. The CDR3 bases are TGCAGTGCAATAGTCCCAGGTGAAGCTTTCTTT. This chain uses TRBV20-1 with TRBJ1-1; D is ambiguous. Germline values: CDR1 DFQATT, CDR2 SNEGSKA (reference sequence). The length of the CDR3 is 11 residues. Trimming pared 6 bases from V and 7 bases from J, leaving 12 bases between.

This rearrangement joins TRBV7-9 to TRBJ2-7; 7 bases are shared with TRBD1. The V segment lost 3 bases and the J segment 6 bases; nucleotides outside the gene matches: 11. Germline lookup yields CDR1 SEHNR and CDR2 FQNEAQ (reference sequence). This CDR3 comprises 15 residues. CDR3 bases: TGTGCCAGCAGCTTGGGTGGTGGGACAGCCGGCGAGCAGTACTTC. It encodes CASSLGGGTAGEQYF.

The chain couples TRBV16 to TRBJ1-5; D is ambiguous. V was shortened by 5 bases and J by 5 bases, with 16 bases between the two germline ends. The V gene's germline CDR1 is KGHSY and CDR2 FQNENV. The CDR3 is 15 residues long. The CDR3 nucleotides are TGTGCCAGCAGCGAAGCGGGCAAAGATCATCAGCCCCAGCATTTT. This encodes CASSEAGKDHQPQHF.

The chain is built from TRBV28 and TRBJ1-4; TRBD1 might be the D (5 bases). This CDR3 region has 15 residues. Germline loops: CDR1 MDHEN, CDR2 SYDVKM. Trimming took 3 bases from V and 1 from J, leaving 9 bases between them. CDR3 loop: CASSLAGQTNEKLFF. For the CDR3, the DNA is TGTGCCAGCAGTTTGGCAGGGCAAACTAATGAAAAACTGTTTTTT.

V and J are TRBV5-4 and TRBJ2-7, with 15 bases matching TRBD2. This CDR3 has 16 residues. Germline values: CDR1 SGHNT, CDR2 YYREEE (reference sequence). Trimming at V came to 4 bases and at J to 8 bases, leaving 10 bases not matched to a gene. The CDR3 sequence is CASSPRTSGRGDKQYF. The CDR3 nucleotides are TGTGCCAGCAGCCCGCGGACTAGCGGGAGGGGGGACAAGCAGTACTTC.

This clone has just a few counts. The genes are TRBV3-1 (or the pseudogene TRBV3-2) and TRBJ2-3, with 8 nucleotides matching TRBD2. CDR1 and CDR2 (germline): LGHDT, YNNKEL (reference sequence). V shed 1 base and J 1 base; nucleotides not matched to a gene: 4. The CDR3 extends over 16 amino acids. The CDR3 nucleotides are TGTGCCAGCAGCCAAGTTGAGACTAGCGGCACAGATACGCAGTATTTT. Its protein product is CASSQVETSGTDTQYF.

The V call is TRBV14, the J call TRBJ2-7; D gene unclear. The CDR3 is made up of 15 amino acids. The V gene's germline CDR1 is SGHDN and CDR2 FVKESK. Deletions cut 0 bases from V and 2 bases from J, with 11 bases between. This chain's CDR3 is CASSQDSGSPYEQYF. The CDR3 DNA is TGTGCCAGCAGCCAAGATTCAGGCAGCCCCTACGAGCAGTACTTC.

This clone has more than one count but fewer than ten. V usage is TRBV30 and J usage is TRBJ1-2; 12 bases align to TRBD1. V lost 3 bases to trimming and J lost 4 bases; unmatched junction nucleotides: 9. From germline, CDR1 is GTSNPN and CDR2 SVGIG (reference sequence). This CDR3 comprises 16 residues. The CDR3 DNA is TGTGCCTGGAGCAGCTCCGGGACAGGGGGCATCTATGGCTACACCTTC. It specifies CAWSSSGTGGIYGYTF.

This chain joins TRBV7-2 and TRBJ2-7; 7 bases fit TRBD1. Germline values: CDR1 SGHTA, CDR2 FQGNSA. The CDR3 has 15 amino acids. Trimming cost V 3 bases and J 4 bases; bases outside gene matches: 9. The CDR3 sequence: CASSFVEQGFYEQYF. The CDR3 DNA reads TGTGCCAGCAGCTTTGTGGAACAGGGGTTTTACGAGCAGTACTTC.

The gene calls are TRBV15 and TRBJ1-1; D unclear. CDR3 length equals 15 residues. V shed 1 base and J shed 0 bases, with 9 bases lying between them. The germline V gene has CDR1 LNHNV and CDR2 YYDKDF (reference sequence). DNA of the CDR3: TGTGCCACCAGCAGAGTCTTAGACTTGAACACTGAAGCTTTCTTT. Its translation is CATSRVLDLNTEAFF.

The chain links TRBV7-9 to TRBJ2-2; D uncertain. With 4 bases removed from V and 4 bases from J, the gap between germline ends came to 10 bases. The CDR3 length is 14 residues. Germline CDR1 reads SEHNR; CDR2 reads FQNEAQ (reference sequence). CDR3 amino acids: CASSYTTGTGELFF. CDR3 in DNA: TGTGCCAGCAGCTATACAACGGGCACCGGGGAGCTGTTTTTT.